This TCR beta chain was retrieved from a study of OX40 agonist ivuxolimab in advanced cancers. Regarding the study as a whole: A proportion of nonresponders additionally exhibited low normalized T-cell clonal expansion. Averaging showed that CD8+ T cells had more expanded clones than CD4+ did. At 0.1-3.0 mg/kg, partial responders had clonal expansion among the lowest observed.

A word on this clone: Its antigen remains unidentified.

Systemic immunosuppression or a history of autoimmune disease excluded patients. The germline V and J ends were trimmed by 1 base and 1 base, with 10 bases remaining between them. The CDR3 is 15 amino acids. Per the germline V gene, CDR1 is SGHAT and CDR2 is FQNNGV. TCRdb keeps only in-frame clones here, not all; method: immunoSEQ multiplex PCR. The sample gives 20,000 to 25,000 clones, around four fifths of which show up once; 45% to 55% is in the top ten. This sequence joins TRBV11-2 and TRBJ2-5; the D is unclear. This clonotype originated in an adult with an advanced solid tumor such as melanoma, head and neck, liver or kidney cancer. Specimen: CD4+ or CD8+ T cells sorted from blood, collected in a trial of the OX40 agonist ivuxolimab. CDR3 sequence (DNA): TGTGCCAGCAGCTTAGGGTGGGCCGGCCAAGAGACCCAGTACTTC. Protein: CASSLGWAGQETQYF.